The 9 T cell receptor beta chains presented below share a single source sample, sequenced in a study of blood T cell repertoires in COVID-19. Using immunoSEQ multiplex PCR, the repertoire was profiled, and TCRdb retains in-frame clones only, with some absent. The sample comprises about 150,000 clones, less than 80% of which are singletons, and 15% to 20% rests with the top ten. Sequences were obtained from PBMCs or T cells enriched from blood (not recorded which). The receptors here all came from a woman in her 70s in a cohort exposed to, infected with or recovered from COVID-19 (not recorded which).

Here the CDR3 reads CASSLAYGTSVTYEQYF. In DNA, the CDR3 is TGTGCCAGCAGCTTAGCGTATGGGACTAGCGTAACCTACGAGCAGTACTTC. This chain connects TRBV7-9 to TRBJ2-7; 10 bases align to TRBD2. The V gene end was trimmed by 0 bases and the J gene end by 2 bases; junction bases not matched to a gene: 7. The CDR3 length is 17 residues. Germline-derived CDR1 and CDR2 are SEHNR and FQNEAQ (reference sequence).

This chain uses TRBV28 with TRBJ2-5; 10 nucleotides match TRBD1. The CDR3 is made up of 16 amino acids. V was pared by 3 bases and J by 5 bases, with 9 bases of the junction left unmatched. The germline V gene has CDR1 MDHEN and CDR2 SYDVKM. CDR3 DNA sequence: TGTGCCAGCAGTTTGAGGGGACAGGGGCTGTGGGAGACCCAGTACTTC. Translating gives CASSLRGQGLWETQYF.

The J gene is TRBJ1-2, the V gene TRBV10-2; D remains ambiguous. Per germline, CDR1 WSHSY and CDR2 SAAADI. CDR3 length: 13 residues. V was pared by 3 bases and J by 8 bases, with 13 bases between. CDR3 loop: CASSDPELRGYTF. The CDR3 bases are TGCGCCAGCAGTGACCCCGAGCTGAGGGGCTACACCTTC.

This chain uses TRBV28 with TRBJ1-2, with a possible D match to TRBD1 (5 bases). Germline V lookup: CDR1 MDHEN, CDR2 SYDVKM. The CDR3 contains 15 residues. V lost 4 bases, J lost 6 bases, and 18 bases lay in between. The CDR3 DNA reads TGTGCCAGCAGTTCCCCGCCGGGCCGGGGGGATGGCTACACCTTC. This translates into CASSSPPGRGDGYTF.

The CDR3 DNA reads as TGTGCCAGCAGCTTAGAAGCCCTAGCGGGATCAGTTGAGCAGTTCTTC. Translation gives CASSLEALAGSVEQFF. The chain is built from TRBV7-2 and TRBJ2-1; 9 positions match TRBD2. Germline CDR1 reads SGHTA; CDR2 reads FQGNSA. V shed 1 base and J 9 bases; nucleotides not matched to a gene: 10. The CDR3 runs 16 residues.

The chain recombines TRBV6-5 with TRBJ2-1; 7 bases are shared with TRBD1. Germline V gives CDR1 MNHEY, CDR2 SVGAGI. V lost 2 bases to trimming and J lost 0 bases; unmatched junction nucleotides: 1. The CDR3 length is 15 residues. CDR3 sequence reads: CASSYRDSSYNEQFF. The CDR3 coding sequence is TGTGCCAGCAGTTACCGGGACAGCTCCTACAATGAGCAGTTCTTC.

The DNA of the CDR3 is TGCGCCAGCAGTCCTATACAGCTTTCCTCCTACAATGAGCAGTTCTTC. Protein: CASSPIQLSSYNEQFF. This sequence joins TRBV10-2 and TRBJ2-1, with D hard to call. CDR1 is WSHSY, CDR2 SAAADI, per germline. V was shortened by 5 bases and J by 0 bases, with 14 bases between the two germline ends. This CDR3 has 16 amino acids.

The V call is TRBV28, the J call TRBJ1-3; unclear D gene. CDR1 and CDR2 (germline): MDHEN, SYDVKM. The CDR3 extends over 16 amino acids. V lost 3 bases, J lost 3 bases, and 15 bases lay in between. The CDR3 spells CASSLVGVTSGNTIYF. The CDR3, as DNA: TGTGCCAGCAGTTTGGTCGGAGTCACTAGTGGAAACACCATATATTTT.

This clone showed up just once. The rearrangement joins TRBV28 to TRBJ2-1, with 9 bases aligning to TRBD2. This CDR3 spans 15 amino acids. J lost 2 bases, V lost 3 bases, and 2 bases had no gene match. Looked up from germline, CDR1 is MDHEN and CDR2 is SYDVKM. DNA of the CDR3: TGTGCCAGCAGTTTTGGCGGGAGGGCCTACAATGAGCAGTTCTTC. This translates into CASSFGGRAYNEQFF. The variable domain in full, with the rest retrieved from reference TRBV28 and TRBJ2-1, is DVKVTQSSRYLVKRTGEKVFLECVQDMDHENMFWYRQDPGLGLRLIYFSYDVKMKEKGDIPEGYSVSREKKERFSLILESASTNQTSMYLCASSFGGRAYNEQFFGPGTRLTVL.